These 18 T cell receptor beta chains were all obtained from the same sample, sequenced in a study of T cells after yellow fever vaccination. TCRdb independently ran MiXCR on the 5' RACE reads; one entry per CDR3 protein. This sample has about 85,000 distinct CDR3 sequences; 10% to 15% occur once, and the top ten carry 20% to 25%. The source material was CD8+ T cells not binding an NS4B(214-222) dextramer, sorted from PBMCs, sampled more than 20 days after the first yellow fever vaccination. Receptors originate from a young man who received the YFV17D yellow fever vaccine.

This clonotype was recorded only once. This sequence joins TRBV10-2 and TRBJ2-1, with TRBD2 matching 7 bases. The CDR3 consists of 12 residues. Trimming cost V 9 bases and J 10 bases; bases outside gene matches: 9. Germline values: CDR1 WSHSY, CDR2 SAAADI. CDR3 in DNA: TGCGCCAGTGTGGGGGGGGTGGGCGAGCAGTTCTTC. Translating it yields CASVGGVGEQFF.

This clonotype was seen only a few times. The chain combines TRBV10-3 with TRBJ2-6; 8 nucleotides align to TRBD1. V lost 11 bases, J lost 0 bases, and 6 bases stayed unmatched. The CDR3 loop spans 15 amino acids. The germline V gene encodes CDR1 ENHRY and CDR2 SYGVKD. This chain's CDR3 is CAAGDRPSGANVLTF. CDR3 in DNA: TGTGCCGCCGGGGACAGGCCCTCTGGGGCCAACGTCCTGACTTTC.

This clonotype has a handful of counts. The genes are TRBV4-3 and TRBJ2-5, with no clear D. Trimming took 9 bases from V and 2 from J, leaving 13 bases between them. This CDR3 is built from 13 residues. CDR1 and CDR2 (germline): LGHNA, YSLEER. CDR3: CAREPEIQETQYF. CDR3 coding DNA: TGCGCCAGAGAACCAGAAATTCAAGAGACCCAGTACTTC.

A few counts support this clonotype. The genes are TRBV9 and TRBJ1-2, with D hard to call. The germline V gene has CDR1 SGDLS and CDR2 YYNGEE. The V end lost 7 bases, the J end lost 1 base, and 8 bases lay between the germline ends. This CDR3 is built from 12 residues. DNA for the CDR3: TGTGCCAGCGGCGGGGTTAACTATGGCTACACCTTC. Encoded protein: CASGGVNYGYTF.

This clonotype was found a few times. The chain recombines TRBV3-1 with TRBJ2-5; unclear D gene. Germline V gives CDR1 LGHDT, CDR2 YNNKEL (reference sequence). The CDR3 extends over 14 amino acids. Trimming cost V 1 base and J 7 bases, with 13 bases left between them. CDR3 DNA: TGTGCCAGCAGCCAAGGGCCCCCGATGGGGACCCAGTACTTC. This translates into CASSQGPPMGTQYF.

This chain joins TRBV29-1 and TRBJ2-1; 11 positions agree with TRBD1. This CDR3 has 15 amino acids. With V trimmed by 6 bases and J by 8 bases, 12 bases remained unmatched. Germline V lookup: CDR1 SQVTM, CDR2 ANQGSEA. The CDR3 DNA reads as TGCAGCGTGGCAGGACAGGGGGCGGTTTGGGATGAGCAGTTCTTC. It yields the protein CSVAGQGAVWDEQFF.

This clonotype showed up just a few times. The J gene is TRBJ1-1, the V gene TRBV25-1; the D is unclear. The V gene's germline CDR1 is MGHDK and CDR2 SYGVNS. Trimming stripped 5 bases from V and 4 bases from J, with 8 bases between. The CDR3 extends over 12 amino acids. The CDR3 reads CASSPGSTEAFF. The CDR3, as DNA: TGTGCCAGCAGTCCCGGGAGCACTGAAGCTTTCTTT.

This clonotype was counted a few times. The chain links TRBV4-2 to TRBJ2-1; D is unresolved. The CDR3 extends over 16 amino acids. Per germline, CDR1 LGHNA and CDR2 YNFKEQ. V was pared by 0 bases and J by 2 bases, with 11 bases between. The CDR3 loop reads CASSQEAALAYNEQFF. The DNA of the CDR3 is TGTGCCAGCAGCCAAGAGGCCGCTCTGGCCTACAATGAGCAGTTCTTC.

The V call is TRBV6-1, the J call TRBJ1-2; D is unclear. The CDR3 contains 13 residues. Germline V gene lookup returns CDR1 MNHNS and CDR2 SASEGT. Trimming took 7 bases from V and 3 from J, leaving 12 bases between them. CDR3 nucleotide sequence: TGTGCCAGCACCGAAGATGTCGACTATGGCTACACCTTC. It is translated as CASTEDVDYGYTF.

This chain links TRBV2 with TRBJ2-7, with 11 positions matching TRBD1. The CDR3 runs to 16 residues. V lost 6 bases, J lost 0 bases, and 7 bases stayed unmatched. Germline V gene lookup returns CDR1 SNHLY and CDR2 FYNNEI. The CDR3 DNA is TGTGCCAGCAGAGGACAGGGGGCGCGAGACTCCTACGAGCAGTACGTC. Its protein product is CASRGQGARDSYEQYV.

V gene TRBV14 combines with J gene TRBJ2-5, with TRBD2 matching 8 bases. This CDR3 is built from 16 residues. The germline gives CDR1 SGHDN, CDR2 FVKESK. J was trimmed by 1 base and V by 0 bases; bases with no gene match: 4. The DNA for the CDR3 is TGTGCCAGCAGCCAAGATGAACTAGCGGCCCAAGAGACCCAGTACTTC. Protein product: CASSQDELAAQETQYF.

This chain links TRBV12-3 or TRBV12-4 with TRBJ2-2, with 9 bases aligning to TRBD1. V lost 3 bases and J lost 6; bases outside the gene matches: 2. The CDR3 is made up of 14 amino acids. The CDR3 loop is CASSFGTGPGELFF. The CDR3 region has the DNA TGTGCCAGCAGTTTCGGGACAGGGCCCGGGGAGCTGTTTTTT.

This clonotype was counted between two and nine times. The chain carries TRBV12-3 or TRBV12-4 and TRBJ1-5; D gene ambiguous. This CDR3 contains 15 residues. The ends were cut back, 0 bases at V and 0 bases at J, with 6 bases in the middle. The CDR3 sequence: CASSLATDSNQPQHF. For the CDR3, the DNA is TGTGCCAGCAGTTTAGCAACCGATAGCAATCAGCCCCAGCATTTT.

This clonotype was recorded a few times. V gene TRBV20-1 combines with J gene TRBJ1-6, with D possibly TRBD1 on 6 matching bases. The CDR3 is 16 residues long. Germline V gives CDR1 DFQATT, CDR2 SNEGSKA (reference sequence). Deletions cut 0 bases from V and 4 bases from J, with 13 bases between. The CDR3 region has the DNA TGCAGTGCTAGAGATTCCGGACAGAGATATAATTCACCCCTCCACTTT. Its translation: CSARDSGQRYNSPLHF.

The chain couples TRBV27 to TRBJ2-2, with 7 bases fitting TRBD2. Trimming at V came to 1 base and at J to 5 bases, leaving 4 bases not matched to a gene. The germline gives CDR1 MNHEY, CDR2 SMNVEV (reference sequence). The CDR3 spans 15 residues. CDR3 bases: TGTGCCAGCAGTTTATACGGGGGGTGGACCGGGGAGCTGTTTTTT. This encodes CASSLYGGWTGELFF.

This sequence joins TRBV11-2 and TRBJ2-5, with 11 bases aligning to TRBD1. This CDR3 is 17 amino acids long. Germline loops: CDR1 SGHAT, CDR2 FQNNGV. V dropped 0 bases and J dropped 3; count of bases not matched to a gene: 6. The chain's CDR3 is CASSLDRPGQGEETQYF. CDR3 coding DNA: TGTGCCAGCAGCTTAGACCGTCCGGGACAGGGGGAAGAGACCCAGTACTTC.

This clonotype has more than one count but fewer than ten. This CDR3 reads CASSLGGPAREQYV. CDR3 bases: TGTGCCAGCAGCTTAGGGGGACCGGCAAGGGAGCAGTACGTC. V is TRBV7-8 and J is TRBJ2-7; D may be TRBD1 or TRBD2 (5 bases each). Trimming took off 1 base at V and 7 bases at J, with 14 bases between the two ends. Germline CDR1 SGHVS, CDR2 FQNEAQ. This CDR3 region has 14 residues.

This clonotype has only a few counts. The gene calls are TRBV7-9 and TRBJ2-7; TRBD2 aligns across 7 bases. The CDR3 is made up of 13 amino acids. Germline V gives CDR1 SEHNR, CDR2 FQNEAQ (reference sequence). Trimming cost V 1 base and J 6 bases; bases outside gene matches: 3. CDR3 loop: CASSLVGGFEQYF. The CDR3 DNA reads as TGTGCCAGCAGCTTAGTCGGGGGGTTCGAGCAGTACTTC.